These 13 T cell receptor beta chains came from one sample sequenced in a study of blood T cell repertoires in COVID-19. Clones were read by immunoSEQ multiplex PCR, and TCRdb kept only the in-frame ones, dropping some. The sample carries about 120,000 clones, around 80% recorded once. What was sequenced was peripheral blood. The origin of the receptors is an older man with acute or convalescent COVID-19.

The chain recombines TRBV7-8 with TRBJ1-2; no reliable D call. The CDR3 contains 12 residues. The ends were cut back, 4 bases at V and 3 bases at J, with 6 bases in the middle. In germline, CDR1 is SGHVS, CDR2 FQNEAQ. CDR3: CASSSLYYGYTF. CDR3 bases: TGTGCCAGCAGCTCGCTATACTATGGCTACACCTTC.

The chain is built from TRBV21-1 and TRBJ2-7; the listed D gene, TRBD1, was not tested against the DNA. TRBV21-1 is deemed a pseudogene. The CDR3 loop spans 18 amino acids. The CDR3 here is CASSNSIMTGLGHYEQYF. In nucleotides, the CDR3 is TGTGCCAGCAGCAATTCCATTATGACAGGCCTAGGTCACTACGAGCAGTACTTC.

This clone was picked up a small number of times. The chain combines TRBV15 with TRBJ2-3; TRBD2 matches at 8 bases. Trimming cost V 6 bases and J 5 bases; bases outside gene matches: 19. The CDR3 extends over 18 amino acids. The germline V gene has CDR1 LNHNV and CDR2 YYDKDF (reference sequence). The CDR3 loop is CATRKRRLAGRGGDTQYF. The CDR3 coding sequence is TGTGCCACCAGAAAGAGAAGGCTAGCGGGCCGAGGGGGAGATACGCAGTATTTT.

The rearrangement links TRBV7-2 to TRBJ1-5; 9 positions match TRBD1. The germline CDR1 and CDR2 sequences are SGHTA and FQGNSA. Unmatched junction bases numbered 7, after V lost 4 bases and J lost 6 bases. The CDR3 extends over 15 amino acids. The chain's CDR3 is CASSSRTGEIQPQHF. The CDR3 bases are TGTGCCAGCAGCTCCCGGACAGGGGAGATTCAGCCCCAGCATTTT. Filled out from reference TRBV7-2 and TRBJ1-5, the complete variable domain reads GAGVSQSPSNKVTEKGKDVELRCDPISGHTALYWYRQSLGQGLEFLIYFQGNSAPDKSGLPSDRFSAERTGGSVSTLTIQRTQQEDSAVYLCASSSRTGEIQPQHFGDGTRLSIL.

This chain joins TRBV28 and TRBJ1-2, with TRBD1 identical over 9 bases. Germline lookup yields CDR1 MDHEN and CDR2 SYDVKM. This CDR3 is built from 12 residues. Trimming cost V 6 bases and J 6 bases; bases outside gene matches: 2. CDR3 amino acids: CASSNRGHGYTF. The CDR3 DNA reads as TGTGCCAGCAGCAACAGGGGGCATGGCTACACCTTC.

V gene TRBV2 combines with J gene TRBJ2-5, with 7 bases matching TRBD2. The CDR3 totals 15 residues. J was trimmed by 0 bases and V by 4 bases; bases with no gene match: 5. Germline V gives CDR1 SNHLY, CDR2 FYNNEI. The CDR3 region is CASSGGRGHQETQYF. In DNA, the CDR3 is TGTGCCAGCAGTGGGGGGAGGGGTCACCAAGAGACCCAGTACTTC.

This clone was observed a handful of times. The chain recombines TRBV19 with TRBJ1-1, with D perhaps TRBD1 (6 bases). V lost 5 bases to trimming and J lost 1 base, with 11 bases between them. The CDR3 has 14 amino acids. Looked up from germline, CDR1 is LNHDA and CDR2 is SQIVND (reference sequence). CDR3 nucleotides: TGTGCCAGTAGTCTCGGACAGAGGAACACTGAAGCTTTCTTT. It specifies CASSLGQRNTEAFF.

About this clone: One end of the junction varies from germline; a read error may be responsible. The chain couples TRBV5-1 to TRBJ2-2; D possibly corresponds to TRBD1 (5 bases). The length of the CDR3 is 14 residues. The germline CDR1 and CDR2 sequences are SGHRS and YFSETQ. The CDR3 loop is CASTLAGRTGELFF. CDR3 nucleotide sequence: TGCGCCAGCACCTTGGCAGGGCGCACCGGGGAGCTGTTTTTT.

This sequence joins TRBV15 and TRBJ1-5; D possibly corresponds to TRBD1 (5 bases). CDR1 and CDR2 (germline): LNHNV, YYDKDF (reference sequence). CDR3 length: 16 residues. V lost 2 bases, J lost 4 bases, and 15 bases lay in between. The DNA of the CDR3 is TGTGCCACCAGCAGACACTGGGACTCTTCAAATCAGCCCCAGCATTTT. Encoded protein: CATSRHWDSSNQPQHF.

J is TRBJ2-2 and V is TRBV7-9, with D tentatively TRBD1 (6 bases). The CDR3 length is 15 residues. V shed 2 bases and J shed 7 bases, with 14 bases lying between them. In germline, CDR1 is SEHNR, CDR2 FQNEAQ (reference sequence). The CDR3 protein is CASSLMGAFDGELFF. Here the CDR3 DNA reads TGTGCCAGCAGCTTAATGGGGGCCTTCGACGGGGAGCTGTTTTTT.

This rearrangement joins TRBV4-1 to TRBJ2-5; D unclear. V was pared by 1 base and J by 2 bases, with 8 bases between. Germline CDR1 reads MGHRA; CDR2 reads YSYEKL. CDR3 length equals 14 residues. This chain's CDR3 is CASSQGRLQETQYF. The CDR3 bases are TGCGCCAGCAGCCAAGGTAGACTTCAAGAGACCCAGTACTTC.

The V call is TRBV7-9, the J call TRBJ2-3; 10 bases align to TRBD1. The J segment lost 2 bases and the V segment lost 6 bases, leaving 8 bases of the junction unmatched. This CDR3 has 16 residues. CDR1 and CDR2 from the germline V gene are SEHNR and FQNEAQ (reference sequence). The chain's CDR3 is CASRPVGTGDTDTQYF. Written as DNA, the CDR3 is TGTGCCAGCAGACCCGTCGGGACAGGGGACACAGATACGCAGTATTTT.

This CDR3 reads CASSQPPGQGTYNEQFF. The CDR3 DNA is TGCGCCAGCAGCCAACCTCCGGGACAGGGTACCTACAATGAGCAGTTCTTC. This chain connects TRBV4-1 to TRBJ2-1, with 9 bases matching TRBD1. The germline V gene encodes CDR1 MGHRA and CDR2 YSYEKL. This CDR3 spans 17 amino acids. Losses at the gene ends were 2 bases for V and 2 bases for J; bases not matched to a gene: 7.